The 20 T cell receptor beta chains listed next were all sequenced from one sample in a study of shared clonotypes between healthy human individuals. Produced via immunoSEQ multiplex PCR; TCRdb's table is partial and in-frame only. This sample has about 2.4 million clones; approximately 94% occur once, and the top ten carry 0.36%. Sequenced: naive CD4+ T cells from PBMCs. Subset of the sample: CD45RA+ positively selected. The receptors derive from a man younger than 30 in good health. Some clones in this sample may be carry-over from other donors' samples.

The CDR3 spells CASSLAMGQGYNEQFF. The DNA for the CDR3 is TGCGCCAGCAGCTTGGCTATGGGACAGGGCTACAATGAGCAGTTCTTC. The V gene is TRBV5-1, the J gene TRBJ2-1; 9 bases are a match to TRBD1. CDR1 and CDR2 from the germline V gene are SGHRS and YFSETQ. The CDR3 sequence is 16 residues long. The ends lost 0 bases at V and 3 bases at J; junction bases unmatched: 4. Filled out from reference TRBV5-1 and TRBJ2-1, the complete variable domain reads KAGVTQTPRYLIKTRGQQVTLSCSPISGHRSVSWYQQTPGQGLQFLFEYFSETQRNKGNFPGRFSGRQFSNSRSEMNVSTLELGDSALYLCASSLAMGQGYNEQFFGPGTRLTVL.

This clone has a single count. This chain links TRBV28 with TRBJ1-2; TRBD1 might be the D (5 bases). The CDR3 extends over 13 amino acids. Germline CDR1 MDHEN, CDR2 SYDVKM. V lost 6 bases to trimming and J lost 2 bases, with 10 bases between them. CDR3 in DNA: TGTGCCAGCAGAACCGGGACCAACTATGGCTACACCTTC. Translation: CASRTGTNYGYTF.

The rearrangement joins TRBV6-5 to TRBJ1-2; maybe TRBD1 (6 bases). With 5 bases removed from V and 10 bases from J, the gap between germline ends came to 11 bases. Germline V gives CDR1 MNHEY, CDR2 SVGAGI. The CDR3 extends over 11 amino acids. The CDR3 spells CASSRRGYYTF. The DNA of the CDR3 is TGTGCCAGCAGTCGCAGGGGATACTACACCTTC.

As for this clone: A read error may be the cause here, since a much bigger clone is one base away. The chain combines TRBV7-6 with TRBJ2-5; D possibly matches TRBD1 or TRBD2 (6 bases each). Germline V gives CDR1 SGHVS, CDR2 FNYEAQ. The CDR3 has 16 residues. The DNA for the CDR3 is TGTGCCAGCAGCCGAGGGACTTGGACAGACCAAGAGGCCCAGTACTTC. This translates into CASSRGTWTDQEAQYF.

This clone has only one observation. This sequence joins TRBV5-1 and TRBJ2-1; 9 bases align to TRBD2. Per germline, CDR1 SGHRS and CDR2 YFSETQ. The CDR3 extends over 15 amino acids. Losses at the gene ends were 1 base for V and 6 bases for J; bases not matched to a gene: 5. Here the CDR3 reads CASSLQSSGSNEQFF. The CDR3 coding sequence is TGCGCCAGCAGCTTGCAGAGTAGCGGGAGCAATGAGCAGTTCTTC.

The chain couples TRBV5-1 to TRBJ2-2; 11 bases line up with TRBD2. Looked up from germline, CDR1 is SGHRS and CDR2 is YFSETQ. This CDR3 has 15 amino acids. J gave up 6 bases and V 4 bases, and 5 bases lay outside the gene matches. The CDR3: CASSRRTSGPGELFF. CDR3 bases: TGCGCCAGCAGCCGCAGGACTAGCGGGCCCGGGGAGCTGTTTTTT.

The chain couples TRBV2 to TRBJ2-1; tentative D call: TRBD1 (6 bases). V gave up 10 bases and J gave up 5 bases, with 18 bases separating them. The CDR3 spans 14 residues. The germline V gene encodes CDR1 SNHLY and CDR2 FYNNEI. The CDR3 is CATRDNNLHNEQFF. The DNA for the CDR3 is TGTGCCACCCGGGACAACAACCTTCACAATGAGCAGTTCTTC. The full variable domain, rest sourced from reference TRBV2 and TRBJ2-1, is EPEVTQTPSHQVTQMGQEVILRCVPISNHLYFYWYRQILGQKVEFLVSFYNNEISEKSEIFDDQFSVERPDGSNFTLKIRSTKLEDSAMYFCATRDNNLHNEQFFGPGTRLTVL.

V usage is TRBV28 and J usage is TRBJ2-3, with D maybe TRBD2 (7 bases). The CDR3 consists of 15 residues. Trimming removed 6 bases at V and 1 base at J, with 14 bases between. Per germline, CDR1 MDHEN and CDR2 SYDVKM. The CDR3: CASSQGGGGTDTQYF. The CDR3 DNA reads TGTGCCAGCAGCCAAGGGGGGGGAGGCACAGATACGCAGTATTTT.

This clone was observed a handful of times. The chain combines TRBV5-1 with TRBJ1-1; D is perhaps TRBD1 (5 bases). The CDR3 is 17 residues long. CDR1 and CDR2 from the germline V gene are SGHRS and YFSETQ. Deletions cut 7 bases from V and 0 bases from J, with 22 bases between. CDR3 nucleotide sequence: TGCGCCAGCGTGCGGACGGGGGAGATTGGGCTGAACACTGAAGCTTTCTTT. Amino acids: CASVRTGEIGLNTEAFF. The whole variable domain, remainder taken from reference TRBV5-1 and TRBJ1-1, is KAGVTQTPRYLIKTRGQQVTLSCSPISGHRSVSWYQQTPGQGLQFLFEYFSETQRNKGNFPGRFSGRQFSNSRSEMNVSTLELGDSALYLCASVRTGEIGLNTEAFFGQGTRLTVV.

This chain connects TRBV7-3 to TRBJ2-1; 12 bases match TRBD2. The CDR3 runs to 16 residues. The germline V gene has CDR1 SGHTA and CDR2 FQGTGA. Unmatched junction bases numbered 4, after V lost 0 bases and J lost 7 bases. Here the CDR3 reads CASSLTGLAGTNEQFF. For the CDR3, the DNA is TGTGCCAGCAGCTTAACGGGACTAGCGGGTACTAATGAGCAGTTCTTC. The whole variable domain, remainder taken from reference TRBV7-3 and TRBJ2-1, is GAGVSQTPSNKVTEKGKYVELRCDPISGHTALYWYRQSLGQGPEFLIYFQGTGAADDSGLPNDRFFAVRPEGSVSTLKIQRTERGDSAVYLCASSLTGLAGTNEQFFGPGTRLTVL.

The rearrangement links TRBV5-5 to TRBJ2-1; TRBD1 or TRBD2 may be the D gene (5 bases each). The CDR3 has 15 amino acids. Germline CDR1 and CDR2: SGHKS and YYEKEE (reference sequence). Trimming took off 0 bases at V and 3 bases at J, with 10 bases between the two ends. In nucleotides, the CDR3 is TGTGCCAGCAGCTTGGACGGGGCGTTCTACAATGAGCAGTTCTTC. Amino acids: CASSLDGAFYNEQFF. The whole variable domain, remainder taken from reference TRBV5-5 and TRBJ2-1, is DAGVTQSPTHLIKTRGQQVTLRCSPISGHKSVSWYQQVLGQGPQFIFQYYEKEERGRGNFPDRFSARQFPNYSSELNVNALLLGDSALYLCASSLDGAFYNEQFFGPGTRLTVL.

V and J are TRBV9 and TRBJ1-1, with D uncertain. V lost 4 bases, J lost 3 bases, and 16 bases lay in between. The germline CDR1 and CDR2 sequences are SGDLS and YYNGEE. The CDR3 spans 15 residues. The CDR3 region is CASSIHATSYTEAFF. The CDR3 DNA reads TGTGCCAGCAGCATCCACGCTACATCGTACACTGAAGCTTTCTTT.

CDR3 sequence reads: CASSPGSSGSRPHF. The CDR3 nucleotides read TGTGCCAGCAGCCCAGGGAGTTCAGGTTCTCGTCCGCATTTT. This chain joins TRBV28 and TRBJ1-5; D is perhaps TRBD1 (5 bases). Trimming took off 6 bases at V and 15 bases at J, with 24 bases between the two ends. The CDR3 runs to 14 residues. Germline assignment: CDR1 MDHEN and CDR2 SYDVKM.

The chain's CDR3 is CASSLVFWGGLETQYF. The CDR3 nucleotides are TGTGCCAGCAGCTTAGTTTTCTGGGGAGGGCTGGAGACCCAGTACTTC. The gene calls are TRBV7-2 and TRBJ2-5; the match to TRBD2 covers 7 bases. Germline values: CDR1 SGHTA, CDR2 FQGNSA. V shed 1 base and J 5 bases; nucleotides not matched to a gene: 10. The CDR3 is 16 amino acids.

The chain couples TRBV25-1 to TRBJ1-1, with D perhaps matching TRBD1 (5 bases). The germline V gene encodes CDR1 MGHDK and CDR2 SYGVNS. There are 14 residues in the CDR3. Deletions cut 6 bases from V and 12 bases from J, with 23 bases between. DNA for the CDR3: TGTGCCAGCAGCTCGACCCAGGGTCCAGGCGTATCTTTCTTT. It specifies CASSSTQGPGVSFF.

V gene TRBV29-1 combines with J gene TRBJ1-3; TRBD1 might be the D (5 bases). The ends were cut back, 7 bases at V and 0 bases at J, with 13 bases in the middle. The CDR3 has 14 amino acids. Germline CDR1 is SQVTM and CDR2 is ANQGSEA. DNA of the CDR3: TGCAGCGCTGGCGGGACGGACTCTGGAAACACCATATATTTT. This codes for CSAGGTDSGNTIYF.

The chain joins TRBV11-2 to TRBJ2-5; 7 bases match TRBD1. The V segment lost 3 bases and the J segment 2 bases; nucleotides outside the gene matches: 9. The CDR3 extends over 16 amino acids. Germline V lookup: CDR1 SGHAT, CDR2 FQNNGV. The CDR3 loop is CASSFRTGSVQETQYF. In DNA, the CDR3 is TGTGCCAGCAGCTTTAGGACAGGATCAGTACAAGAGACCCAGTACTTC.

V gene TRBV5-1 combines with J gene TRBJ2-3; 10 bases map to TRBD2. After removal of 4 bases from V and 6 bases from J, the junction contained 20 bases not matched to a gene. The CDR3 covers 19 residues. Germline CDR1 SGHRS, CDR2 YFSETQ. CDR3 nucleotide sequence: TGCGCCAGCAGCCTAAATGTGGGGGGCCCTAGCGGGAGCGGCGATACGCAGTATTTT. It translates to CASSLNVGGPSGSGDTQYF. The full variable domain, in which reference TRBV5-1 and TRBJ2-3 provide the parts outside the CDR3, is KAGVTQTPRYLIKTRGQQVTLSCSPISGHRSVSWYQQTPGQGLQFLFEYFSETQRNKGNFPGRFSGRQFSNSRSEMNVSTLELGDSALYLCASSLNVGGPSGSGDTQYFGPGTRLTVL.

Comment on this clone: In the same sample, other DNA sequences code for this CDR3. The chain joins TRBV19 to TRBJ2-3; 15 bases are shared with TRBD2. Looked up from germline, CDR1 is LNHDA and CDR2 is SQIVND (reference sequence). The CDR3 totals 18 residues. The trim removed 4 bases at V and 0 bases at J, leaving 5 bases unmatched. The CDR3 loop is CASSTGLAGGPSTDTQYF. In nucleotides, the CDR3 is TGTGCCAGTAGTACGGGACTAGCGGGAGGCCCTAGCACAGATACGCAGTATTTT. The whole variable domain, remainder taken from reference TRBV19 and TRBJ2-3, is DGGITQSPKYLFRKEGQNVTLSCEQNLNHDAMYWYRQDPGQGLRLIYYSQIVNDFQKGDIAEGYSVSREKKESFPLTVTSAQKNPTAFYLCASSTGLAGGPSTDTQYFGPGTRLTVL.

This rearrangement joins TRBV5-1 to TRBJ1-1, with TRBD1 matching 7 bases. The CDR3 covers 16 residues. V was clipped by 2 bases and J by 0 bases; unmatched bases: 7. The germline V gene has CDR1 SGHRS and CDR2 YFSETQ. The CDR3: CASSFATGQLNTEAFF. CDR3 sequence (DNA): TGCGCCAGCAGCTTCGCCACGGGACAGTTGAACACTGAAGCTTTCTTT. Looking up the rest from reference TRBV5-1 and TRBJ1-1 gives the full variable domain: KAGVTQTPRYLIKTRGQQVTLSCSPISGHRSVSWYQQTPGQGLQFLFEYFSETQRNKGNFPGRFSGRQFSNSRSEMNVSTLELGDSALYLCASSFATGQLNTEAFFGQGTRLTVV.